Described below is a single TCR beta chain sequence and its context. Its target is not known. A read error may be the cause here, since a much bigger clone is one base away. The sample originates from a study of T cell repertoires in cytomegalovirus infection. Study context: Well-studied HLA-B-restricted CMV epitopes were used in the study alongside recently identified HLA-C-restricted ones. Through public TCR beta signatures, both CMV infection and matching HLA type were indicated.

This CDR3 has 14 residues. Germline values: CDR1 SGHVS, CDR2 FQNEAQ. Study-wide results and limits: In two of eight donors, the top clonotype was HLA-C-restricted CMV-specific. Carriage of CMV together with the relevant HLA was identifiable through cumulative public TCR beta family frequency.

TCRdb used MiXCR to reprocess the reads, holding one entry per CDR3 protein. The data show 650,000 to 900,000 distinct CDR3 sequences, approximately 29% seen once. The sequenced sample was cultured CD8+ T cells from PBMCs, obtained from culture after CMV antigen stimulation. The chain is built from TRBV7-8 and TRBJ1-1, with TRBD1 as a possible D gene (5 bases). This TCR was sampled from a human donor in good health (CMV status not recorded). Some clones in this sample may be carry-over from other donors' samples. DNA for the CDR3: TGTGCCTGCAGCTTTGGGCAGGGAATCACTGAAGCTTTCTTT. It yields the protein CACSFGQGITEAFF.